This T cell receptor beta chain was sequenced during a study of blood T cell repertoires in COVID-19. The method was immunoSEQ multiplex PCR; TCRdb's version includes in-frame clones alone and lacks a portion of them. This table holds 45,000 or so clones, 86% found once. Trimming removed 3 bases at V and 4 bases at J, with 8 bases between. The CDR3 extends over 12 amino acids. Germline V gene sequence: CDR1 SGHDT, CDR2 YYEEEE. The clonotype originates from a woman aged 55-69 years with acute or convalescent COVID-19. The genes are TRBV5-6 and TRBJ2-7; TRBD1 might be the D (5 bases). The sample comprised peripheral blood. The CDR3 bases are TGTGCCAGCAGCTCGGACATTTACGAGCAGTACTTC. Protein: CASSSDIYEQYF.